The 7 T cell receptor beta chains below all came from one sample that was sequenced in a study of blood T cells in healthy people across ages. A second PCR of 7 to 11 cycles used a sample-barcoded 5' primer and a J-beta primer mix. TCRdb re-called the 5' RACE reads through MiXCR, storing one row per CDR3 protein. The profile shows 1,300,000 or so distinct CDR3 sequences, approximately 59% of them singletons. Sequencing was done on a sample of blood. Receptors were obtained from a man between 18 and 29 years old in good health.

The chain has TRBV30 and TRBJ2-7, with 8 bases that match TRBD2. Per the germline V gene, CDR1 is GTSNPN and CDR2 is SVGIG (reference sequence). This CDR3 contains 14 residues. J gave up 4 bases and V 0 bases, and 5 bases lay outside the gene matches. The DNA for the CDR3 is TGTGCCTGGAGTGTATCAAGCGGGAGTTACGAGCAGTACTTC. This translates into CAWSVSSGSYEQYF.

The gene calls are TRBV11-3 and TRBJ2-5; TRBD2 is a possible D gene (6 bases). This CDR3 spans 14 amino acids. Germline values: CDR1 SGHNT, CDR2 YENEEA. V lost 5 bases to trimming and J lost 3 bases, with 13 bases between them. The CDR3 sequence is CASSRGGGEETQYF. DNA of the CDR3: TGTGCCAGCAGCCGAGGCGGCGGGGAAGAGACCCAGTACTTC.

The chain links TRBV5-5 to TRBJ2-6, with D perhaps TRBD1 (5 bases). V dropped 2 bases and J dropped 2 bases, with 14 bases sitting between them. Germline V gene data show CDR1 as SGHKS and CDR2 as YYEKEE (reference sequence). The CDR3 consists of 17 residues. This CDR3 reads CASSFARAPPGANVLTF. In DNA, the CDR3 is TGTGCCAGCAGCTTTGCCAGGGCCCCCCCTGGGGCCAACGTCCTGACTTTC. The whole variable domain, filled in from reference TRBV5-5 and TRBJ2-6, reads DAGVTQSPTHLIKTRGQQVTLRCSPISGHKSVSWYQQVLGQGPQFIFQYYEKEERGRGNFPDRFSARQFPNYSSELNVNALLLGDSALYLCASSFARAPPGANVLTFGAGSRLTVL.

The J gene is TRBJ2-7, the V gene TRBV11-2; D call uncertain. V gave up 0 bases and J gave up 1 base, with 7 bases separating them. Germline assignment: CDR1 SGHAT and CDR2 FQNNGV. The CDR3 runs 14 residues. The CDR3 DNA sequence: TGTGCCAGCAGCTTAGAGCTCAATTCCTACGAGCAGTACTTC. It is translated as CASSLELNSYEQYF.

This clonotype was observed a handful of times. This chain uses TRBV27 with TRBJ2-5; D not resolved. The J call may be mistaken, given a closer DNA end match to TRBJ2-7. Germline V gene sequence: CDR1 MNHEY, CDR2 SMNVEV (reference sequence). The length of the CDR3 is 14 residues. The CDR3 region has the DNA TGTGCCAGCAGTTCTATTCTACTTAATTACGAGCAGTACTTC. Protein sequence: CASSSILLNYEQYF.

On this clonotype: A read error may produce the germline difference seen at one junction end. The gene calls are TRBV12-3 or TRBV12-4 and TRBJ1-2, with D maybe TRBD1 (6 bases). The CDR3 extends over 15 amino acids. The CDR3 region has the DNA TGTACCAGCAGTTTTTATGGACAGACATTAGATGGCTACACCTTC. It is translated as CTSSFYGQTLDGYTF.

This clonotype was seen a handful of times. The chain employs TRBV5-1 and TRBJ1-1; TRBD1 matches 9 bases. Germline V gene data show CDR1 as SGHRS and CDR2 as YFSETQ. The CDR3 length is 14 residues. V lost 5 bases, J lost 7 bases, and 9 bases stayed unmatched. The CDR3 DNA follows: TGCGCCAGCAGTTACGGGACAGGGTACAATGAAGCTTTCTTT. Translated, it gives CASSYGTGYNEAFF.